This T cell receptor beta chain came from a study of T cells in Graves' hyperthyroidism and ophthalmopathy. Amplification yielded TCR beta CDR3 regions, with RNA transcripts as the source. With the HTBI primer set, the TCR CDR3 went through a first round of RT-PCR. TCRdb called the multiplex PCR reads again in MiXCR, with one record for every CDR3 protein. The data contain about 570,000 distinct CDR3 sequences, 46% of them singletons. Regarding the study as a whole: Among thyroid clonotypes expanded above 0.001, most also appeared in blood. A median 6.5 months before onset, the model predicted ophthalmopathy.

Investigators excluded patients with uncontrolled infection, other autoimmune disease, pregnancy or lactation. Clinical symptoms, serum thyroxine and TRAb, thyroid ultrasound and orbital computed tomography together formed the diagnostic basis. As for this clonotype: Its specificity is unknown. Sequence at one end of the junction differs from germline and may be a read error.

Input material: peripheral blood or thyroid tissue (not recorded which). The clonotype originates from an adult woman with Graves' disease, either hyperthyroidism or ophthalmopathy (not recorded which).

The chain's CDR3 is CASSRRGQDGELFF. DNA of the CDR3: TGTGCTAGCAGCCGCAGGGGGCAGGACGGGGAGCTGTTTTTT. The V and J genes are TRBV7-7 and TRBJ2-2; 8 positions agree with TRBD1. The CDR3 has 14 amino acids. Per germline, CDR1 SSHAT and CDR2 FNYEAQ (reference sequence).